These 26 T cell receptor beta chains were all obtained from the same sample, sequenced in a study of T cell clonality in common variable immunodeficiency. Method: immunoSEQ multiplex PCR; TCRdb's copy keeps in-frame clones and lacks some. The sample contains roughly 48,000 clones, none of them singletons. Specimen: peripheral blood mononuclear cells. All receptors derive from a person aged 18 to 70 in good health.

This clone turned up a few times. Sequencing ends 3 residues short of the CDR3 end; the germline J gene provides the rest. V usage is TRBV7-2 and J usage is TRBJ2-3, with D possibly being TRBD1 (5 bases). Germline V gives CDR1 SGHTA, CDR2 FQGNSA. The CDR3 covers 13 residues. CDR3 bases read: TGTGCCAGCAGCTTTAACAGGCAAGAGACG. This codes for CASSFNRQET. The CDR3 in full is CASSFNRQETQYF.

This clone was detected many times. The read terminates 3 residues ahead of where the CDR3 ends, so the germline J gene completes it. This rearrangement joins TRBV6-2 or TRBV6-3 to TRBJ2-1; 13 bases map to TRBD2. From germline, CDR1 is MNHEY and CDR2 SVGEGT. This CDR3 has 15 amino acids. With V trimmed by 5 bases and J by 6 bases, 4 bases remained unmatched. The part of the CDR3 DNA that was read is TGTGCCAGCAGTCTAACTAGCGGGAGGGTCAATGAG. Translating gives CASSLTSGRVNE. Given in full, the CDR3 is CASSLTSGRVNEQFF.

A remark on this clone: The read gets to within 3 residues of the CDR3 end, and the germline J gene fills in the rest. The V and J genes are TRBV11-2 and TRBJ2-1, with 16 bases matching TRBD2. The length of the CDR3 is 15 residues. Germline V lookup: CDR1 SGHAT, CDR2 FQNNGV. V lost 6 bases, J lost 9 bases, and 5 bases stayed unmatched. CDR3 bases read: TGTGCCAGCAGGGGACTAGCGGGAGGGCTCGGTGAG. Protein product: CASRGLAGGLGE. From start to end, the CDR3 is CASRGLAGGLGEQFF. Based on the CDR3 plus reference TRBV11-2 and TRBJ2-1, the full variable domain is EAGVAQSPRYKIIEKRQSVAFWCNPISGHATLYWYQQILGQGPKLLIQFQNNGVVDDSQLPKDRFSAERLKGVDSTLKIQPAKLEDSAVYLCASRGLAGGLGEQFFGPGTRLTVL.

This clone came up a few times. Mismatch with germline at one junction end may stem from a read error. The read ends 3 residues early relative to the CDR3; the germline J gene fills the gap. In the same sample, other DNA sequences code for this CDR3. The chain employs TRBV30 and TRBJ1-3; a weak D match, TRBD1 (6 bases). The CDR3 length is 15 residues. Germline loops: CDR1 GTSNPN, CDR2 SVGIG (reference sequence). The sequenced part of the CDR3 DNA is TGTGCCTGGAGTGTAGGGGGGGCGGCTGGAAACACA. Amino acids: CAWSVGGAAGNT. In full, the CDR3 reads CAWSVGGAAGNTIYF.

Concerning this clone itself: From the germline J gene comes the end of the CDR3, since the read stops 3 residues before it. V usage is TRBV19 and J usage is TRBJ1-1; D is unresolved. This CDR3 is built from 15 residues. The V and J ends lost 7 bases and 1 base respectively, with 16 bases between them. Germline loops: CDR1 LNHDA, CDR2 SQIVND (reference sequence). CDR3 DNA (partial): TGTGCCAGTACACCCTCGGGGTCTACGAACACTGAA. Translating it yields CASTPSGSTNTE. Given in full, the CDR3 is CASTPSGSTNTEAFF.

This clone was recorded many times. The missing CDR3 end, 3 residues past where the read stops, is filled in from the germline J gene. The rearrangement uses TRBV30 and TRBJ2-6, with D possibly TRBD1 on 5 matching bases. V was clipped by 7 bases and J by 0 bases, with 19 bases between them. The CDR3 has 17 residues. The V gene's germline CDR1 is GTSNPN and CDR2 SVGIG (reference sequence). The CDR3 protein is CAFDPGRVASGANVLTF. The CDR3 bases that were read are TGTGCCTTCGACCCTGGCAGGGTTGCCTCTGGGGCCAACGTC.

Of note for this clone: From the germline J gene comes the end of the CDR3, since the read stops 3 residues before it. The V and J genes are TRBV7-2 and TRBJ2-3; TRBD2 might be the D (6 bases). The CDR3 contains 14 residues. The V gene's germline CDR1 is SGHTA and CDR2 FQGNSA. The DNA read from the CDR3 is TGTGCCAGCAGCTCGTTAGCGGACCAAGAGACG. This sequence encodes CASSSLADQET. The CDR3 in full is CASSSLADQETQYF.

This clone was detected ten times or more. From the germline J gene comes the end of the CDR3, since the read stops 3 residues before it. The chain employs TRBV5-4 and TRBJ2-3, with D possibly TRBD2 on 6 matching bases. CDR1 and CDR2 from the germline V gene are SGHNT and YYREEE (reference sequence). The CDR3 covers 15 residues. Deletions cut 7 bases from V and 1 base from J, with 16 bases between. CDR3 in amino acids: CASYPLSGRTDTQYF. Partial CDR3 DNA: TGTGCCAGCTACCCCCTTAGCGGACGCACAGATACG.

This clone was recorded at least ten times. A read error may produce the germline difference seen at one junction end. The CDR3 end falls 3 residues outside the read, so it is completed with the germline J gene. The chain uses TRBV7-2 and TRBJ1-1, with D perhaps matching TRBD1 (5 bases). Looked up from germline, CDR1 is SGHTA and CDR2 is FQGNSA. The CDR3 runs 14 residues. CDR3 bases read: TGTGCTAGCAGCTACGGACATCTGAACACTGAA. As protein: CASSYGHLNTE. The whole CDR3 region reads CASSYGHLNTEAFF.

As regards this clone: The CDR3 is cut off 3 residues early in the read; its end comes from the germline J gene. This chain links TRBV10-3 with TRBJ2-1, with 8 positions matching TRBD2. The J segment lost 8 bases and the V segment lost 2 bases, leaving 2 bases of the junction unmatched. The CDR3 has 13 residues. The germline CDR1 and CDR2 sequences are ENHRY and SYGVKD. The CDR3 here is CAISEREGDEQFF. CDR3 DNA, as far as it was read: TGTGCCATCAGTGAGCGGGAGGGGGATGAG.

This clone was counted between two and nine times. The missing CDR3 end, 3 residues past where the read stops, is filled in from the germline J gene. J is TRBJ2-3 and V is TRBV11-2; no clear D gene. CDR1 SGHAT and CDR2 FQNNGV come from the germline V gene. The CDR3 consists of 12 residues. The sequenced part of the CDR3 DNA is TGTGCCAGCAGCTTAGGTATACAGACG. Translated, it gives CASSLGIQT. The whole CDR3 protein reads CASSLGIQTQYF.

With regard to this clone: With the read ending 3 residues before the CDR3 end, the germline J gene is used to fill in that end. The J gene is TRBJ1-1, the V gene TRBV19; weak D call: TRBD1 (6 bases). Trimming shortened V by 8 bases and J by 0 bases, and 19 bases separated the two germline ends. Germline CDR1 and CDR2: LNHDA and SQIVND (reference sequence). CDR3 length: 16 residues. CDR3 sequence: CASQKDSRGMNTEAFF. The CDR3 bases that were read are TGTGCCAGTCAAAAGGACAGTCGTGGCATGAACACTGAA.

The table lists this clone with many counts. The CDR3 DNA, read in part, is TGTGCCAGCAGCTTGGATCTCGGGGACGAG. It codes for CASSLDLGDE. The full CDR3 protein reads CASSLDLGDEQYF. The rearrangement links TRBV5-4 to TRBJ2-7, with D perhaps TRBD2 (5 bases). The read ends 3 residues shy of where the CDR3 ends; the end is completed using the germline J gene. The V gene lost 0 bases and the J gene lost 5 bases, with 9 bases spanning the gap. Germline V gives CDR1 SGHNT, CDR2 YYREEE (reference sequence). The CDR3 totals 13 residues. The variable domain in full, completed from reference TRBV5-4 and TRBJ2-7, reads ETGVTQSPTHLIKTRGQQVTLRCSSQSGHNTVSWYQQALGQGPQFIFQYYREEENGRGNFPPRFSGLQFPNYSSELNVNALELDDSALYLCASSLDLGDEQYFGPGTRLTVT.

This clone was seen ten or more times. The read finishes 3 residues shy of the CDR3 end, and the germline J gene is used to complete it. The chain combines TRBV13 with TRBJ2-2; 7 positions match TRBD2. CDR3 size: 16 residues. Looked up from germline, CDR1 is PRHDT and CDR2 is FYEKMQ (reference sequence). V was clipped by 4 bases and J by 6 bases; unmatched bases: 11. Partial CDR3 DNA: TGTGCCAGCAGCTCTGGGCGGGAGTCGAAAGCCGGGGAG. Its protein product is CASSSGRESKAGE. The whole CDR3 region reads CASSSGRESKAGELFF.

This clone occurred a few times. This sequence may be a read error, since a much larger clone differs from it by one base. The CDR3 end is not reached by the read, which stops 3 residues before it; the germline J gene fills it in. Different DNA sequences within this sample yield the same CDR3. The rearrangement uses TRBV20-1 and TRBJ2-7; TRBD1 aligns across 7 bases. Germline CDR1 reads DFQATT; CDR2 reads SNEGSKA (reference sequence). The CDR3 length is 15 residues. The CDR3 sequence is CSARDPGTASYEQYF. Incomplete CDR3 DNA: TGCAGTGCTCGAGATCCCGGGACAGCTTCCTACGAG.

This clone was seen repeatedly, ten times or more. The CDR3 extends 3 residues past the end of the read, so its final part is completed from the germline J gene. This chain connects TRBV5-1 to TRBJ1-1, with TRBD1 identical over 7 bases. The V gene's germline CDR1 is SGHRS and CDR2 YFSETQ. CDR3 length: 15 residues. J lost 1 base, V lost 0 bases, and 3 bases had no gene match. The CDR3 protein is CASSLDEGANTEAFF. CDR3 DNA, as far as it was read: TGCGCCAGCAGCTTGGACGAGGGGGCGAACACTGAA. Full variable domain (missing parts from reference TRBV5-1 and TRBJ1-1): KAGVTQTPRYLIKTRGQQVTLSCSPISGHRSVSWYQQTPGQGLQFLFEYFSETQRNKGNFPGRFSGRQFSNSRSEMNVSTLELGDSALYLCASSLDEGANTEAFFGQGTRLTVV.

This clone has a count of ten or more. With the read ending 3 residues before the CDR3 end, the germline J gene is used to fill in that end. This chain links TRBV19 with TRBJ2-1; TRBD1 matches 10 bases. The CDR3 sequence is 15 residues long. CDR1 LNHDA and CDR2 SQIVND come from the germline V gene (reference sequence). Trimming removed 6 bases from V and 4 bases from J; junction bases left unmatched: 6. CDR3 DNA (partial): TGTGCCAGTAGCCCGGGGACAGGGGAATACAATGAG. Translating it yields CASSPGTGEYNE. The whole CDR3 sequence reads CASSPGTGEYNEQFF.

This clone was counted at least ten times. Read sequence stops 3 residues before the CDR3 end, and the germline J gene provides the missing end. The chain carries TRBV30 and TRBJ2-1; 7 bases map to TRBD1. The V segment lost 7 bases and the J segment 6 bases; nucleotides outside the gene matches: 9. In germline, CDR1 is GTSNPN, CDR2 SVGIG (reference sequence). CDR3 length: 13 residues. CDR3 loop: CAFAGTVSNEQFF. The sequenced CDR3 bases are TGTGCCTTCGCCGGGACAGTTAGCAATGAG.

This clone was recorded many times. The read gets to within 3 residues of the CDR3 end, and the germline J gene fills in the rest. J is TRBJ2-3 and V is TRBV20-1, with a tentative D call TRBD1 (5 bases). Germline assignment: CDR1 DFQATT and CDR2 SNEGSKA (reference sequence). V shed 0 bases and J shed 2 bases, with 15 bases lying between them. This CDR3 contains 16 residues. The CDR3: CSARDRDRGDTDTQYF. CDR3 bases read: TGCAGTGCTAGAGACCGTGACAGAGGAGACACAGATACG.

This clone has more than one count but fewer than ten. Read data end 3 residues before the CDR3 end; the end is taken from the germline J gene. V and J are TRBV19 and TRBJ2-2; D gene ambiguous. The ends were cut back, 4 bases at V and 7 bases at J, with 13 bases in the middle. This CDR3 region has 14 residues. In germline, CDR1 is LNHDA, CDR2 SQIVND (reference sequence). CDR3 sequence: CASSTFSVSGELFF. Incomplete CDR3 DNA: TGTGCCAGTAGTACTTTCTCGGTTAGCGGGGAG.

The table lists this clone with many counts. The read ends 3 residues shy of where the CDR3 ends; the end is completed using the germline J gene. This chain uses TRBV6-2 or TRBV6-3 with TRBJ1-1, with TRBD1 matching 11 bases. This CDR3 contains 17 residues. V was clipped by 2 bases and J by 2 bases; unmatched bases: 7. In germline, CDR1 is MNHEY, CDR2 SVGEGT. CDR3 protein: CASSYPVGQGANTEAFF. The covered CDR3 bases are TGTGCCAGCAGTTACCCCGTTGGACAGGGGGCCAACACTGAA.

Many counts were recorded for this clone. The read ends 3 residues early relative to the CDR3; the germline J gene fills the gap. The V call is TRBV29-1, the J call TRBJ2-5; D may be TRBD2 (6 bases). This CDR3 region has 14 residues. V dropped 5 bases and J dropped 2 bases, with 15 bases sitting between them. In germline, CDR1 is SQVTM, CDR2 ANQGSEA. CDR3 loop: CSVSVAVIQETQYF. The sequenced part of the CDR3 DNA is TGCAGCGTTTCAGTAGCGGTAATTCAAGAGACC.

Only a few counts were recorded for this clone. The read ends 3 residues shy of where the CDR3 ends; the end is completed using the germline J gene. The chain joins TRBV11-3 to TRBJ2-7; TRBD2 matches at 8 bases. Germline CDR1 SGHNT, CDR2 YENEEA. The CDR3 length is 15 residues. V shed 1 base and J 0 bases; nucleotides not matched to a gene: 2. The covered CDR3 bases are TGTGCCAGCAGCTTAGGAGCGGGGGTCTCCTACGAG. This translates into CASSLGAGVSYE. From start to end, the CDR3 is CASSLGAGVSYEQYF. Full variable domain (remainder filled in from reference TRBV11-3 and TRBJ2-7): EAGVVQSPRYKIIEKKQPVAFWCNPISGHNTLYWYLQNLGQGPELLIRYENEEAVDDSQLPKDRFSAERLKGVDSTLKIQPAELGDSAVYLCASSLGAGVSYEQYFGPGTRLTVT.

This clone was recorded a few times. The read is 3 residues too short to cover the CDR3 end, so that end is filled in from the germline J gene. The J gene is TRBJ2-3, the V gene TRBV5-1, with D possibly TRBD1 on 5 matching bases. CDR1 SGHRS and CDR2 YFSETQ come from the germline V gene. The CDR3 runs to 17 residues. CDR3 bases read: TGCGCCAGCAGCACTGTTTACAGGAACTCCTACCAAGAGACG. Amino acid sequence: CASSTVYRNSYQET. The complete CDR3 protein is CASSTVYRNSYQETQYF.

A note on this clone: A much larger clonotype is one base distant, so this may be a read error. The read gets to within 3 residues of the CDR3 end, and the germline J gene fills in the rest. The chain recombines TRBV5-4 with TRBJ2-5; 12 nucleotides agree with TRBD2. Germline assignment: CDR1 SGHNT and CDR2 YYREEE (reference sequence). The length of the CDR3 is 16 residues. CDR3 in amino acids: CASSKRTSGVTDTQYF. The sequenced CDR3 bases are TGTGCCAGCAGCAAACGGACTAGCGGGGTGACAGATACC.

The sample holds many counts of this clone. Sequencing ends 3 residues short of the CDR3 end; the germline J gene provides the rest. The rearrangement links TRBV7-2 to TRBJ1-1; 8 bases align to TRBD1. Germline V lookup: CDR1 SGHTA, CDR2 FQGNSA. The CDR3 covers 14 residues. The V and J ends lost 4 bases and 0 bases, in that order; junction bases with no gene match: 1. CDR3 sequence: CASSSQGVNTEAFF. The part of the CDR3 DNA that was read is TGTGCCAGCAGCTCACAGGGGGTGAACACTGAA.